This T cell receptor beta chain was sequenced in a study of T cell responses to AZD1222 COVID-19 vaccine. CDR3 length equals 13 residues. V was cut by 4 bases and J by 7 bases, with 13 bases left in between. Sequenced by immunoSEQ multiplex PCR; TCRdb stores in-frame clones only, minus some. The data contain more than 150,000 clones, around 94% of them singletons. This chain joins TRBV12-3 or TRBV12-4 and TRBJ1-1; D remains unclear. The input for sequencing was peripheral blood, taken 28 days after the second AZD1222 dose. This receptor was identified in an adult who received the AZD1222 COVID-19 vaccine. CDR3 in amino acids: CASSSGRVLEAFF. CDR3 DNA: TGTGCCAGCAGTTCCGGCCGGGTTCTTGAAGCTTTCTTT.